This TCR beta chain was observed in a study of spatial heterogeneity in lung cancer. The time point is: sample taken at primary tumor resection. Frozen PBMC, nontumor lung or tumor provided whole RNA, which was sequenced unsorted. In this sample, this clonotype turned up many times. The antigen is undetermined. Germline V gene data show CDR1 as SQVTM and CDR2 as ANQGSEA. V lost 7 bases and J lost 4, with 11 bases in between. The CDR3 spans 12 residues. Study-wide results and caveats: Ubiquitous expanded tumor TCRs showed up in blood more at resection than follow-up.

TCRdb redid the calling of the 5' RACE reads with MiXCR, one entry per CDR3 protein. The sample consists of 40,000 or so distinct CDR3 sequences, roughly 8% of them appearing once. This clonotype was obtained from a male donor with early-stage non-small cell lung cancer. This rearrangement joins TRBV29-1 to TRBJ2-1; unclear D gene. Sequencing was performed on PBMCs, taken at surgery. As DNA, the CDR3 is TGCAGCGCTCGGACGGAATACAATGAGCAGTTCTTC. It specifies CSARTEYNEQFF.